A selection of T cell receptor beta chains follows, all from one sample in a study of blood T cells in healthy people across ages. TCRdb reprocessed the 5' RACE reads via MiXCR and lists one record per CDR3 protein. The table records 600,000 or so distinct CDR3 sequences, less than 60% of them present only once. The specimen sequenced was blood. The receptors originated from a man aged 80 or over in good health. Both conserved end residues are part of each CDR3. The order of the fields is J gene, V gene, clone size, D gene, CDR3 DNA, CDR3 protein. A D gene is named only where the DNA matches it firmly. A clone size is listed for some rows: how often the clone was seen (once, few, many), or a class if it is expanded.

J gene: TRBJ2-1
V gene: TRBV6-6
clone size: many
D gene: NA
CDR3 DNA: TGTGCCAGCAGTGGAATGTCCAATGAGCAGTTCTTC
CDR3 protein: CASSGMSNEQFF

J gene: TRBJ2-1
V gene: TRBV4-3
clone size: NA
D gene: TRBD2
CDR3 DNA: TGCGCCAGCAGCCGAAGACTAGCAGAAAACAATGAGCAGTTCTTC
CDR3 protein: CASSRRLAENNEQFF

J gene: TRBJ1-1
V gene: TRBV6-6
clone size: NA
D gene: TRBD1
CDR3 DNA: TGTGCCAGCAGTTACTCCCAGGGGGGACAGGGGATCGGAGCTTTCTTT
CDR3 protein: CASSYSQGGQGIGAFF

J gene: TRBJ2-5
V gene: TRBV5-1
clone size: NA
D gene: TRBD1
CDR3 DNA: TGCGCCAGCAGCTTTAACCCGGACAGGGAAGAGACCCAGTACTTC
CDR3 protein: CASSFNPDREETQYF

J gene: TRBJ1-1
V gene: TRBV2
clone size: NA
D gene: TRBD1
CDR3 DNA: TGTGCCAGCAGCCAGGGACAGGGGGCGTTGAAAGCTTTCTTT
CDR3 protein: CASSQGQGALKAFF

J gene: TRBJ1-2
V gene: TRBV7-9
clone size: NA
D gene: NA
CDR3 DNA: TGTGCCAGCAGCGGAAGTTGGTATGGCTACACCTTC
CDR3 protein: CASSGSWYGYTF

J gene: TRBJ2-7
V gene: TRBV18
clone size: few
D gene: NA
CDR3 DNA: TGTGCCAGCTCACCCCCACGCGGACCTTACGAGCAGTACTTC
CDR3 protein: CASSPPRGPYEQYF

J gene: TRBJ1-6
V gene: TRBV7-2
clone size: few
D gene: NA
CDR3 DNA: TGTGCCAGCACAGGACAGCCCGGGTCACCCCTCCACTTT
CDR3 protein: CASTGQPGSPLHF

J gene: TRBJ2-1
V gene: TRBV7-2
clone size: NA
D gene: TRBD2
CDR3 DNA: TGTGCCAGCAGCTATAGCGGGGGGCCGGGTAATGAGCAGTTCTTC
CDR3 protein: CASSYSGGPGNEQFF

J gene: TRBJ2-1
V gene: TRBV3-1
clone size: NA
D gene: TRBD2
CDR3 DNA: TGTGTCAGCAGCCAAGAAGGACTAGCGGGGGTTGAGCAGTTCTTC
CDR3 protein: CVSSQEGLAGVEQFF

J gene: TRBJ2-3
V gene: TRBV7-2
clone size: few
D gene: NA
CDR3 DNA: TGTGCCAGCAGCTTTGGCGGGGAAGGGGCAGATACGCAGTATTTT
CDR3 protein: CASSFGGEGADTQYF

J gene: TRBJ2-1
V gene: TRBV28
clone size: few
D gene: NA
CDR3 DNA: TGTGCCAGCAGCTTTGCGGGTGGGACCTACAATGAGCAGTTCTTC
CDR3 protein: CASSFAGGTYNEQFF

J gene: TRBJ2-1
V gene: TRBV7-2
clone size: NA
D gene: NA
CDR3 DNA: TGTGCCAGCAGCGCCCAAGGCTCCTACAATGAGCAGTTCTTC
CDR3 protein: CASSAQGSYNEQFF

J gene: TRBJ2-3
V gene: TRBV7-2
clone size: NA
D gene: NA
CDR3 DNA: TGTGCCAGCAGCCATTACACAGATACGCAGTATTTT
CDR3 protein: CASSHYTDTQYF

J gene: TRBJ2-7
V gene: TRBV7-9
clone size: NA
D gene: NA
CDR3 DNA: TGTGCCAGCAGTCAAACGGGGCCTTCCCCAAGTTACTACGAGCAGTACTTC
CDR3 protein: CASSQTGPSPSYYEQYF

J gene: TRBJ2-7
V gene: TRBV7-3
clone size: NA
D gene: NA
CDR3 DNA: TGTGCCAGCAGCTTATCTCTAGCCTCCCCGGAGAAGTACTTC
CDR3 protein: CASSLSLASPEKYF

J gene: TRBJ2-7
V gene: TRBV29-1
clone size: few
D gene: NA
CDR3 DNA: TGCAGCGTTAGTCCGGGGTCCACAGGGTCCTACGAGCAGTACTTC
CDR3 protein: CSVSPGSTGSYEQYF

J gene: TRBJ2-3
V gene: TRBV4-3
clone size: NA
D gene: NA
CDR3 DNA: TGCGCCAGCAGCCAAGATCGTTACGGCCGCACAGATACGCAGTATTTT
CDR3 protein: CASSQDRYGRTDTQYF